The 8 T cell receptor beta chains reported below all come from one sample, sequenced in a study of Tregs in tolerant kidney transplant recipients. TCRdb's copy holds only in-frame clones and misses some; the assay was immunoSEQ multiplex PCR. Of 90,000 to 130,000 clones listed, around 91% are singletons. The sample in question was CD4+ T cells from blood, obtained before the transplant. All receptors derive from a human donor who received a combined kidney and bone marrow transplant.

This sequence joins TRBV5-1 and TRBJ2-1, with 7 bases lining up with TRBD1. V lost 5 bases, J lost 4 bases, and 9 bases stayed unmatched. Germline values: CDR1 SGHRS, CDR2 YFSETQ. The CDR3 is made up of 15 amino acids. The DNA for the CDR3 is TGCGCCAGCAGTCCTACCGGGACAGCGTACAATGAGCAGTTCTTC. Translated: CASSPTGTAYNEQFF.

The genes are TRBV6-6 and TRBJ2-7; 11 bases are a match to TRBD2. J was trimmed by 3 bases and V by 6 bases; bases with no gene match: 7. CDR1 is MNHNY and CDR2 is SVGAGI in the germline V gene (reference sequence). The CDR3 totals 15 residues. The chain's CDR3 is CASRTSGTSGYEQYF. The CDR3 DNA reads TGTGCCAGCAGAACCTCCGGGACTAGCGGCTACGAGCAGTACTTC.

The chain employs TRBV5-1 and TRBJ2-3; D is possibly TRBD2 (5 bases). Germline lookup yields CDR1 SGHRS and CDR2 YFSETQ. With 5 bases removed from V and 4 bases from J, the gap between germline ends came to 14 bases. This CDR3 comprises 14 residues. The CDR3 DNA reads TGCGCCAGCAGGAAGGAAGTCGGGGCAGATACGCAGTATTTT. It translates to CASRKEVGADTQYF.

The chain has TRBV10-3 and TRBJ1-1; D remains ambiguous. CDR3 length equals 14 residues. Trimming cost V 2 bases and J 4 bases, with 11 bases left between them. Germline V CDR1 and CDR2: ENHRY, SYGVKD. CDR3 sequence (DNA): TGTGCCATCAGTGAGCACAGCATGAGCACTGAAGCTTTCTTT. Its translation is CAISEHSMSTEAFF.

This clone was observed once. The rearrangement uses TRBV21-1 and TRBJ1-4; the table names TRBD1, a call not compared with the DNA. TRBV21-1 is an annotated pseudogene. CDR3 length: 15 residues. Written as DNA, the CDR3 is TGTGCCAGCAGCAAACAGGGCAGGGGAAGAGAAAAACTGTTTTTT. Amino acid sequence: CASSKQGRGREKLFF.

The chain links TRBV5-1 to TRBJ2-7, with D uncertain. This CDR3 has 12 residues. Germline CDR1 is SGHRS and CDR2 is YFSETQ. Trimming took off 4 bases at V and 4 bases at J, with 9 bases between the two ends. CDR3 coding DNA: TGCGCCAGCAGCCACCAGAATTACGAGCAGTACTTC. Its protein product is CASSHQNYEQYF.

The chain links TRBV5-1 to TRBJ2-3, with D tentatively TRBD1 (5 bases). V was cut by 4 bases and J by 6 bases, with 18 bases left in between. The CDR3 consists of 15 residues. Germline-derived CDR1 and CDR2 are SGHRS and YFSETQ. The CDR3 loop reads CASSKGSSVGDTQYF. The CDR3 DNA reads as TGCGCCAGCAGCAAGGGGTCCTCTGTGGGGGATACGCAGTATTTT.

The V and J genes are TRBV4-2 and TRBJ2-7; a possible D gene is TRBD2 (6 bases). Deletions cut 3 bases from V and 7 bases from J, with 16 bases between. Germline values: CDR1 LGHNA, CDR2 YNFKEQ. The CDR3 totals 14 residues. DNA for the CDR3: TGTGCCAGCAGCCAGGGATGGGAGGCGGAAGAGCAGTACTTC. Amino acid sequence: CASSQGWEAEEQYF.